The rows below give T cell receptor beta chains drawn from one sample of a study of blood T cell repertoires in COVID-19. Only in-frame clones appear in the TCRdb table, and some are missing; sequencing was by immunoSEQ multiplex PCR. The table lists 65,000 to 75,000 clones, about 81% of them singletons. Source material: peripheral blood. All receptors derive from a man older than 75 with acute or convalescent COVID-19. Both conserved end residues are part of each CDR3. The D gene is left open where the match is weak. Some rows have no size entry. The others give once, few or many, or a class for an expanded clone.

J,V,size,D,DNA,CDR3
TRBJ2-3,TRBV6-5,-,-,TGTGCCACAGGAGGAGGTAGCGCCAGCACAGATACGCAGTATTTT,CATGGGSASTDTQYF
TRBJ2-5,TRBV6-2/TRBV6-3,-,TRBD2,TGTGCCAGCAGCATTAGCGGGGGCCCCGGGGAGACCCAGTACTTC,CASSISGGPGETQYF
TRBJ2-5,TRBV7-9,-,-,TGTGCCAGCAGCTTTAGACAGGCCCAAGAGACCCAGTACTTC,CASSFRQAQETQYF
TRBJ1-6,TRBV7-2,-,TRBD1,TGTGCCAGCAGCCGGGACAGCCTAAGCTCCTATAATTCACCCCTCCACTTT,CASSRDSLSSYNSPLHF
TRBJ2-5,TRBV19,-,TRBD2,TGTGCCAGTAGTATAGGGACTAGCGGGGGGGCGGGAGAGACCCAGTACTTC,CASSIGTSGGAGETQYF
TRBJ2-1,TRBV9,once,TRBD1,TGTGCCAGCAGCACGAGCCTCAGGGGGCGCCAATCCTACAATGAGCAGTTCTTC,CASSTSLRGRQSYNEQFF
TRBJ2-1,TRBV3-1/TRBV3-2,-,TRBD2,TGTGCCAGCAGCCCCCGACTAGCGGGAAGGGAAAATGAGCAGTTCTTC,CASSPRLAGRENEQFF
TRBJ2-1,TRBV19,-,TRBD1,TGTGCCAGTAGTAAGCGACAGGGTTCGAATGAGCAGTTCTTC,CASSKRQGSNEQFF
TRBJ2-1,TRBV4-1,-,-,TGCGCCAGCAGCCAAGATTTCTCCCAGAATAATGAGCAGTTCTTC,CASSQDFSQNNEQFF
TRBJ2-3,TRBV6-4,-,TRBD2,TGTGCCAGCAGTGTGCTAGCGGGGGCTTTGTATACGCAGTATTTT,CASSVLAGALYTQYF
TRBJ1-1,TRBV7-3,few,-,TGTGCCAGCAGCTTGGGCTTCTACACTGAAGCTTTCTTT,CASSLGFYTEAFF
TRBJ2-7,TRBV18,-,-,TGTGCCAGCTCACCACAAGTACCGGGACTGAGTTCCTACGAGCAGTACTTC,CASSPQVPGLSSYEQYF
TRBJ1-2,TRBV3-1/TRBV3-2,-,-,TGTGCCAGCAGCCAAGACAGACAGTATTATGGCTACACCTTC,CASSQDRQYYGYTF
TRBJ2-7,TRBV6-5,-,-,TGTGCCAGCGGGCAGCCAAGCACCTACGAGCAGTACTTC,CASGQPSTYEQYF
TRBJ2-2,TRBV2,-,-,TGTGCCAGCAGTGAAACAGACCCCACCAACACCGGGGAGCTGTTTTTT,CASSETDPTNTGELFF
TRBJ1-1,TRBV7-6,many,TRBD1,TGTGCCAGCAGCCAGCTGGACAGGCCGGAGGGTGAAGCTTTCTTT,CASSQLDRPEGEAFF
TRBJ2-7,TRBV7-9,-,-,TGTGCCAGCAGCTTAGGCCAGTACGAGCAGTACTTC,CASSLGQYEQYF
TRBJ2-7,TRBV4-2,-,-,TGTGCCAGCAGCCAAGGACTTATAGCCGAGCAGTACTTC,CASSQGLIAEQYF
TRBJ2-1,TRBV7-9,-,TRBD2,TGTGCCAGCAGGTCCACTAGCGGGGGGATCAATGAGCAGTTCTTC,CASRSTSGGINEQFF
TRBJ2-5,TRBV19,-,-,TGTGCCAGTAGTATAGACGCGAGGAGGTGGAAAGAGACCCAGTACTTC,CASSIDARRWKETQYF
TRBJ1-1,TRBV25-1,-,-,TGTGCCAGCAGTGATACAGGGAAGAACACTGAAGCTTTCTTT,CASSDTGKNTEAFF
TRBJ2-5,TRBV6-5,-,TRBD1,TGTGCCAGCAGTTATAGGGACAGACAAGAGACCCAGTACTTC,CASSYRDRQETQYF
TRBJ1-2,TRBV6-2/TRBV6-3,-,TRBD1,TGTGCCAGCAGTGGGCCGGGACAGGGGGATGGCTACACCTTC,CASSGPGQGDGYTF
TRBJ1-2,TRBV12-3/TRBV12-4,once,-,TGTGCCAGCAGTAGATCCGGGATTTATGGCTACACCTTC,CASSRSGIYGYTF
TRBJ2-7,TRBV27,few,TRBD1,TGTGCCAGCAGTTCACAGGGGTTCAACGAGCAGTACTTC,CASSSQGFNEQYF
TRBJ2-3,TRBV4-3,-,-,TGCGCCAGCAGCCAAGACCCCGGAGGGGAAGTCACAGATACGCAGTATTTT,CASSQDPGGEVTDTQYF
TRBJ2-3,TRBV28,few,-,TGTGCCAGCAGTTTATGGCGGAGCACAGATACGCAGTATTTT,CASSLWRSTDTQYF
TRBJ1-6,TRBV5-1,-,TRBD1,TGCGCCAGCAGTCAGGGGGGTTCCTATAATTCACCCCTCCACTTT,CASSQGGSYNSPLHF
TRBJ2-7,TRBV7-2,once,TRBD1,TGTGCCAGCAGCCTCCGGGACAGCTCCTACGAGCAGTACTTC,CASSLRDSSYEQYF
TRBJ1-1,TRBV29-1,few,-,TGCAGCGTTTACGCCGGGGGTGAAGCTTTCTTT,CSVYAGGEAFF
TRBJ1-2,TRBV19,-,-,TGTGCCAGTAGTTTGGAACAGGGCCGTTATGGCTACACCTTC,CASSLEQGRYGYTF
TRBJ1-2,TRBV5-1,-,-,TGCGCCAGCAGCCACCACAGGGAAACTAACTATGGCTACACCTTC,CASSHHRETNYGYTF
TRBJ2-1,TRBV19,-,-,TGTGCCAGTAGTAACCGTCACATTGAGCAGTTCTTC,CASSNRHIEQFF
TRBJ2-5,TRBV7-3,-,TRBD2,TGTGCCAGCAGCCCTAGCGGGGGGGCCAGGGAGACCCAGTACTTC,CASSPSGGARETQYF
TRBJ1-1,TRBV30,-,-,TGTGCCTGGATTAGACCAAGGGGGACTGAAGCTTTCTTT,CAWIRPRGTEAFF
TRBJ1-5,TRBV2,-,-,TGTGCCAGCACCGAGCGCCAGATCAATCAGCCCCAGCATTTT,CASTERQINQPQHF
TRBJ1-5,TRBV2,once,TRBD1,TGTGCCAGCAGTGAAGTGGCAGGGGGTCAGCCCCAGCATTTT,CASSEVAGGQPQHF
TRBJ2-1,TRBV7-2,-,-,TGTGCCAGCAGCCCAGGACTAAACAATGAGCAGTTCTTC,CASSPGLNNEQFF
TRBJ2-3,TRBV6-2/TRBV6-3,-,TRBD2,TGTGCCAGCAGTTACGAACGCACTAGCGGGGGGGATACGCAGTATTTT,CASSYERTSGGDTQYF
TRBJ2-1,TRBV7-2,-,-,TGTGCCAGCGTCCCGGCGGCCGTCGGCGATGAGCAGTTCTTC,CASVPAAVGDEQFF
TRBJ2-3,TRBV7-2,few,TRBD2,TGTGCCAGCAGCCTCACTAGCGGGGGGGGTCCTGATACGCAGTATTTT,CASSLTSGGGPDTQYF
TRBJ1-5,TRBV4-2,-,-,TGTGCCAGCAGCCAAGATATGACAGAAGGCTCTCAGCCCCAGCATTTT,CASSQDMTEGSQPQHF
TRBJ1-2,TRBV6-5,once,TRBD1,TGTGCCAGCAGTAACAGGGGGTTGAGTGGCTACACCTTC,CASSNRGLSGYTF